Sequencing of this T cell receptor (beta chain) was carried out in a study of blood T cell repertoires in COVID-19. Across the whole study: Specimens from acute and convalescent COVID-19 originated in the United States, Italy and Spain. Sample material is recorded as cDNA or gDNA derived from T cells, B-cell-depleted T cells, or PBMCs.

Authors' methods: Reference gene primer amplification in the assay estimated nucleated cell counts. Clones were sequenced by immunoSEQ multiplex PCR, and TCRdb holds only the in-frame ones, with some missing. The D gene and trimming were derived from the DNA, and the V and J assignments and clone size from that table. The sample has about 110,000 clones, around 79% seen once. CDR1 SGHRS and CDR2 YFSETQ come from the germline V gene. Between the trimmed V and J ends, which lost 0 bases and 3 bases, there was a span of 10 bases. This CDR3 contains 15 residues. Sequenced material: peripheral blood. The TCR originated in a woman older than 75 with active or convalescent COVID-19. The chain joins TRBV5-1 to TRBJ2-1; tentatively, D is TRBD2 (5 bases). CDR3 DNA sequence: TGCGCCAGCAGCTTGGAAGGACTGGACTACAATGAGCAGTTCTTC. Protein product: CASSLEGLDYNEQFF.